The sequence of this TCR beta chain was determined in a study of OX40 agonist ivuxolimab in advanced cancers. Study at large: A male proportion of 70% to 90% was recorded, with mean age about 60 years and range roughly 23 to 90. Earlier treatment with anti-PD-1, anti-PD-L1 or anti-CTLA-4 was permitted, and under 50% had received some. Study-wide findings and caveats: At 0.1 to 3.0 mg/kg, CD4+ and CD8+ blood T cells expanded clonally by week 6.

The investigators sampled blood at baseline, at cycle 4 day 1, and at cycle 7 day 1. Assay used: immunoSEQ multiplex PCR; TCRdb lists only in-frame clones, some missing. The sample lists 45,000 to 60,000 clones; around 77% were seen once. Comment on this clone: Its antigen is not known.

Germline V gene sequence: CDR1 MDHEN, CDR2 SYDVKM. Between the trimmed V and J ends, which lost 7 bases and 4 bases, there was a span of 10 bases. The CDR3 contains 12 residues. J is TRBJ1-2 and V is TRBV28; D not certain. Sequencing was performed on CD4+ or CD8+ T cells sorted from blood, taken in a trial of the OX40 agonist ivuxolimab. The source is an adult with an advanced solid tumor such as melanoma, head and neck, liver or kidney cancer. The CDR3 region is CASTPEGYGYTF. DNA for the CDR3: TGTGCCAGCACCCCAGAAGGCTATGGCTACACCTTC.